These 16 T cell receptor beta chains share one sample of origin, sequenced in a study of cytomegalovirus exposure and HLA in healthy donors. PCR primers comprised 60 Vbeta and 13 Jbeta primers. The method was immunoSEQ multiplex PCR; TCRdb's version includes in-frame clones alone and lacks a portion of them. The sample consists of 150,000 to 200,000 clones, around three quarters of them appearing once. Material: PBMCs. Receptor source: a man between 35 and 55 years old in good health and CMV-seropositive.

This clone showed up just a few times. The rearrangement links TRBV7-9 to TRBJ1-1; D remains unclear. The CDR3 has 12 amino acids. Germline values: CDR1 SEHNR, CDR2 FQNEAQ (reference sequence). Trimming removed 5 bases at V and 1 base at J, with 5 bases between. In DNA, the CDR3 is TGTGCCAGCAGCCGCGGGAACACTGAAGCTTTCTTT. This translates into CASSRGNTEAFF.

V usage is TRBV4-2 and J usage is TRBJ2-1, with TRBD2 as a possible D gene (7 bases). CDR1 and CDR2 (germline): LGHNA, YNFKEQ. CDR3 size: 18 residues. V dropped 0 bases and J dropped 2 bases, with 17 bases sitting between them. CDR3 sequence (DNA): TGTGCCAGCAGCCAAGAAAGAAGTGGGGGGGGCGCCTACAATGAGCAGTTCTTC. This sequence encodes CASSQERSGGGAYNEQFF.

The V call is TRBV5-1, the J call TRBJ1-6, with D perhaps TRBD1 (6 bases). The CDR3 runs 18 residues. Germline assignment: CDR1 SGHRS and CDR2 YFSETQ. V was pared by 4 bases and J by 0 bases, with 17 bases between. Here the CDR3 reads CASSLLMQGSSYNSPLHF. The DNA of the CDR3 is TGCGCCAGCAGCCTTTTAATGCAGGGGAGCTCCTATAATTCACCCCTCCACTTT.

This clone has just a few counts. J is TRBJ1-1 and V is TRBV4-3; D might be TRBD1 (5 bases). Germline values: CDR1 LGHNA, CDR2 YSLEER. This CDR3 spans 13 amino acids. Trimming pared 1 base from V and 9 bases from J, leaving 12 bases between. Here the CDR3 DNA reads TGCGCCAGCAGCCAAGGGGGCAGCAATAAAGCTTTCTTT. This encodes CASSQGGSNKAFF.

This chain connects TRBV19 to TRBJ1-2; D possibly corresponds to TRBD1 (5 bases). CDR1 is LNHDA and CDR2 is SQIVND in the germline V gene (reference sequence). The CDR3 covers 14 residues. The V and J ends lost 7 bases and 4 bases respectively, with 16 bases between them. The CDR3 DNA reads TGTGCCAGTACCGTTCACGGCAGGGCCTATGGCTACACCTTC. Translated: CASTVHGRAYGYTF. Full variable domain (outside the CDR3, taken from reference TRBV19 and TRBJ1-2): DGGITQSPKYLFRKEGQNVTLSCEQNLNHDAMYWYRQDPGQGLRLIYYSQIVNDFQKGDIAEGYSVSREKKESFPLTVTSAQKNPTAFYLCASTVHGRAYGYTFGSGTRLTVV.

The chain is built from TRBV5-4 and TRBJ1-5, with unresolved D. The V end was cut by 2 bases, the J end by 7 bases, with 13 bases between. CDR1 and CDR2 (germline): SGHNT, YYREEE (reference sequence). CDR3 size: 14 residues. For the CDR3, the DNA is TGTGCCAGCAGCTTCGGAGGAACGGAACAGCCCCAGCATTTT. It is translated as CASSFGGTEQPQHF.

The rearrangement joins TRBV9 to TRBJ1-1, with D possibly TRBD1 on 6 matching bases. The length of the CDR3 is 15 residues. The germline V and J ends were trimmed by 0 bases and 6 bases, with 15 bases remaining between them. Germline CDR1 SGDLS, CDR2 YYNGEE. CDR3: CASSVATGGISEAFF. CDR3 DNA: TGTGCCAGCAGCGTAGCTACGGGGGGCATCTCTGAAGCTTTCTTT.

This clone was recorded a few times. The chain recombines TRBV29-1 with TRBJ1-4; D uncertain. V shed 2 bases and J shed 8 bases, with 12 bases lying between them. The CDR3 is 13 residues long. Per germline, CDR1 SQVTM and CDR2 ANQGSEA. The CDR3 DNA is TGCAGCGTTGAAAATAGTGACACAGAAAAACTGTTTTTT. Protein: CSVENSDTEKLFF. Complete variable domain (other parts from reference TRBV29-1 and TRBJ1-4): SAVISQKPSRDICQRGTSLTIQCQVDSQVTMMFWYRQQPGQSLTLIATANQGSEATYESGFVIDKFPISRPNLTFSTLTVSNMSPEDSSIYLCSVENSDTEKLFFGSGTQLSVL.

The chain combines TRBV19 with TRBJ2-7; 9 bases line up with TRBD2. This CDR3 region has 16 residues. V gave up 0 bases and J gave up 4 bases; unmatched junction bases: 7. In germline, CDR1 is LNHDA, CDR2 SQIVND (reference sequence). The CDR3 loop is CASSIDVAGGRYEQYF. In nucleotides, the CDR3 is TGTGCCAGTAGTATAGATGTGGCGGGGGGGCGTTACGAGCAGTACTTC.

J is TRBJ1-1 and V is TRBV19; tentatively, D is TRBD1 (6 bases). This CDR3 has 14 residues. Germline V gene data show CDR1 as LNHDA and CDR2 as SQIVND (reference sequence). V lost 4 bases, J lost 4 bases, and 13 bases lay in between. CDR3 residues: CASSNRGGGTEAFF. CDR3 coding DNA: TGTGCCAGTAGTAACCGAGGGGGGGGCACTGAAGCTTTCTTT.

The chain carries TRBV7-3 and TRBJ2-3; 7 bases agree with TRBD1. Germline V CDR1 and CDR2: SGHTA, FQGTGA. This CDR3 comprises 20 residues. J lost 4 bases, V lost 5 bases, and 24 bases had no gene match. The CDR3 here is CASSTPLGRQGVLGADTQYF. CDR3 nucleotides: TGTGCCAGCAGCACACCACTGGGGCGGCAGGGGGTTTTAGGCGCAGATACGCAGTATTTT.

The rearrangement uses TRBV18 and TRBJ1-3, with 7 bases that match TRBD1. The CDR3 is 16 residues long. Trimming cost V 2 bases and J 1 base; bases outside gene matches: 5. CDR1 and CDR2 from the germline V gene are KGHSH and LQKENI. CDR3: CASSPSQGGSGNTIYF. In DNA, the CDR3 is TGTGCCAGCTCACCATCCCAGGGGGGATCTGGAAACACCATATATTTT.

The chain has TRBV6-6 and TRBJ1-1; 7 bases agree with TRBD1. The CDR3 has 16 residues. The germline V gene encodes CDR1 MNHNY and CDR2 SVGAGI (reference sequence). Trimming cost V 6 bases and J 5 bases; bases outside gene matches: 15. The CDR3 region is CASRQLARGLGTEAFF. CDR3 bases: TGTGCCAGCAGACAGTTGGCTAGGGGGCTTGGGACTGAAGCTTTCTTT.

The rearrangement links TRBV27 to TRBJ2-3; 7 bases agree with TRBD2. With 7 bases clipped from V and 3 bases from J, the junction kept 13 bases outside the gene matches. This CDR3 region has 16 residues. From germline, CDR1 is MNHEY and CDR2 SMNVEV (reference sequence). The CDR3 coding sequence is TGTGCCAGCAAGACGGGGGGTGCATTTGGAACAGATACGCAGTATTTT. The encoded protein is CASKTGGAFGTDTQYF.

The V gene is TRBV7-2, the J gene TRBJ2-7; 7 bases line up with TRBD2. V trimming: 5 bases; J trimming: 1 base; junction bases outside the gene matches: 5. CDR3 size: 14 residues. Germline lookup yields CDR1 SGHTA and CDR2 FQGNSA. CDR3 in DNA: TGTGCCAGCAGCACCCCGGGGGGATCCTACGAGCAGTACTTC. Translation: CASSTPGGSYEQYF.

The chain employs TRBV5-1 and TRBJ1-3; D is undetermined. Germline lookup yields CDR1 SGHRS and CDR2 YFSETQ. With 1 base removed from V and 0 bases from J, the gap between germline ends came to 8 bases. The CDR3 runs to 15 residues. The chain's CDR3 is CASSLSGPSGNTIYF. CDR3 nucleotide sequence: TGCGCCAGCAGCTTGAGTGGGCCCTCTGGAAACACCATATATTTT.